Following are 10 T cell receptor beta chains from one sample sequenced in a study of response to subunit inactivated influenza vaccine. TCRdb processed the RT-PCR reads anew with MiXCR; each CDR3 protein has one entry. The sample includes about 190,000 distinct CDR3 sequences, approximately 14% of them seen just once. The material sequenced was CD8+ T cells sorted from PBMCs, taken approximately 5 days after vaccination. The source is a man aged 50 or older who received an inactivated influenza vaccine.

CDR3 region: CSVKPGPFNTEAFF. Written as DNA, the CDR3 is TGCAGCGTTAAACCGGGACCGTTTAACACTGAAGCTTTCTTT. The chain couples TRBV29-1 to TRBJ1-1; tentatively, D is TRBD1 (5 bases). CDR1 SQVTM and CDR2 ANQGSEA come from the germline V gene. Deletions cut 5 bases from V and 2 bases from J, with 15 bases between. The CDR3 runs to 14 residues.

This clonotype was seen at least ten times. CDR3 in amino acids: CASSPGLAGGRDTQYF. CDR3 DNA: TGTGCCAGCAGTCCCGGACTAGCGGGGGGGCGCGATACGCAGTATTTT. V and J are TRBV28 and TRBJ2-3; TRBD2 aligns across 15 bases. The CDR3 is made up of 16 amino acids. Germline V gene sequence: CDR1 MDHEN, CDR2 SYDVKM. The trim removed 5 bases at V and 6 bases at J, leaving 6 bases unmatched.

This clonotype was recorded many times. This chain joins TRBV28 and TRBJ2-2; TRBD1 aligns across 9 bases. Trimming removed 4 bases from V and 6 bases from J; junction bases left unmatched: 9. The CDR3 covers 16 residues. Looked up from germline, CDR1 is MDHEN and CDR2 is SYDVKM. The CDR3 is CASSWPGQGLSGELFF. CDR3 nucleotides: TGTGCCAGCAGTTGGCCGGGACAGGGCCTGTCCGGGGAGCTGTTTTTT.

CDR3 bases: TGTGCCAGCAGCCCTCTTCTTGGGTCCTACGAGCAGTACTTC. Translation gives CASSPLLGSYEQYF. The rearrangement joins TRBV28 to TRBJ2-7; D is undetermined. This CDR3 region has 14 residues. V lost 6 bases, J lost 1 base, and 13 bases lay in between. Germline V gives CDR1 MDHEN, CDR2 SYDVKM.

This clonotype occurred many times. The CDR3: CASSQKGVQQFF. For the CDR3, the DNA is TGCGCCAGCAGCCAAAAGGGGGTACAGCAGTTCTTC. The rearrangement uses TRBV4-1 and TRBJ2-1; D may be TRBD1 (6 bases). The germline V gene has CDR1 MGHRA and CDR2 YSYEKL. CDR3 length: 12 residues. V was clipped by 2 bases and J by 11 bases, with 10 bases between them.

This clonotype was detected many times. This chain joins TRBV5-1 and TRBJ2-1, with TRBD2 matching 9 bases. The germline V gene has CDR1 SGHRS and CDR2 YFSETQ. This CDR3 spans 15 amino acids. Losses at the gene ends were 6 bases for V and 0 bases for J; bases not matched to a gene: 4. In DNA form, the CDR3 reads TGCGCCAGCACTAGCGGGGTTAGCTCCTACAATGAGCAGTTCTTC. It codes for CASTSGVSSYNEQFF. The full variable domain, in which reference TRBV5-1 and TRBJ2-1 provide the parts outside the CDR3, is KAGVTQTPRYLIKTRGQQVTLSCSPISGHRSVSWYQQTPGQGLQFLFEYFSETQRNKGNFPGRFSGRQFSNSRSEMNVSTLELGDSALYLCASTSGVSSYNEQFFGPGTRLTVL.

This clonotype has just a few counts. The chain combines TRBV29-1 with TRBJ2-7; tentatively, D is TRBD2 (6 bases). CDR3 size: 15 residues. Germline-derived CDR1 and CDR2 are SQVTM and ANQGSEA. The V and J ends lost 4 bases and 6 bases respectively, with 22 bases between them. CDR3 DNA sequence: TGCAGCGTTGTCTCTATACCCTTGGGGGGATCCGAGCAGTACTTC. This translates into CSVVSIPLGGSEQYF.

V and J are TRBV4-1 and TRBJ2-1; D perhaps matches TRBD2 (6 bases). V gave up 4 bases and J gave up 3 bases, with 16 bases separating them. Germline CDR1 reads MGHRA; CDR2 reads YSYEKL. The CDR3 runs 16 residues. CDR3 region: CASSLRPGTFYNEQFF. In DNA form, the CDR3 reads TGCGCCAGCAGCCTTCGTCCCGGGACTTTCTACAATGAGCAGTTCTTC.

This clonotype was observed a few times. The chain employs TRBV2 and TRBJ2-7, with D unresolved. The CDR3 is 12 residues long. CDR1 SNHLY and CDR2 FYNNEI come from the germline V gene. Trimming removed 3 bases from V and 2 bases from J, with 5 bases in between. The CDR3 DNA reads TGTGCCAGCAGTGACACGACCTACGAGCAGTACTTC. Residues: CASSDTTYEQYF. Filled out from reference TRBV2 and TRBJ2-7, the complete variable domain reads EPEVTQTPSHQVTQMGQEVILRCVPISNHLYFYWYRQILGQKVEFLVSFYNNEISEKSEIFDDQFSVERPDGSNFTLKIRSTKLEDSAMYFCASSDTTYEQYFGPGTRLTVT.

The chain joins TRBV5-1 to TRBJ2-5, with D maybe TRBD1 (6 bases). Germline CDR1 SGHRS, CDR2 YFSETQ. The CDR3 extends over 14 amino acids. Trimming removed 4 bases at V and 4 bases at J, with 14 bases between. The CDR3 loop reads CASSPRTDGETQYF. Written as DNA, the CDR3 is TGCGCCAGCAGCCCAAGGACAGACGGAGAGACCCAGTACTTC.